Following are 5 T cell receptor beta chains from one sample sequenced in a study of blood T cell repertoires in COVID-19. The assay was immunoSEQ multiplex PCR, and TCRdb's table has in-frame clones only and misses some. Seen here are roughly 42,000 clones, about 85% observed once, and the top ten hold roughly 13%. Sample: peripheral blood. The receptors stem from a woman between 65 and 79 years old in a cohort sampled during active COVID-19.

The chain is built from TRBV2 and TRBJ2-2; a weak D match, TRBD2 (6 bases). V lost 4 bases, J lost 0 bases, and 9 bases lay in between. The CDR3 runs 15 residues. From germline, CDR1 is SNHLY and CDR2 FYNNEI. The CDR3 bases are TGTGCCAGCAGTGTTTCTAGCGCGAACACCGGGGAGCTGTTTTTT. It codes for CASSVSSANTGELFF.

This sequence joins TRBV4-1 and TRBJ1-4, with 7 bases aligning to TRBD1. Per germline, CDR1 MGHRA and CDR2 YSYEKL. J was trimmed by 3 bases and V by 3 bases; bases with no gene match: 1. The CDR3 extends over 14 amino acids. In nucleotides, the CDR3 is TGCGCCAGCAGCCATGGGACAGCTAATGAAAAACTGTTTTTT. Amino acids: CASSHGTANEKLFF.

This clone was seen once. This rearrangement joins TRBV9 to TRBJ1-3; 7 positions match TRBD1. Unmatched junction bases numbered 5, after V lost 0 bases and J lost 2 bases. This CDR3 has 16 residues. Germline-derived CDR1 and CDR2 are SGDLS and YYNGEE. CDR3 nucleotide sequence: TGTGCCAGCAGCGTAGAGCCAGGGGGAACTGGAAACACCATATATTTT. Translation: CASSVEPGGTGNTIYF.

V gene TRBV29-1 combines with J gene TRBJ2-5, with TRBD2 matching 8 bases. The V gene's germline CDR1 is SQVTM and CDR2 ANQGSEA. V lost 6 bases and J lost 5; bases outside the gene matches: 8. The CDR3 extends over 13 amino acids. The CDR3 nucleotides are TGCAGCGTCTCCCCGGGAGGGGATGAGACCCAGTACTTC. This codes for CSVSPGGDETQYF.

The chain recombines TRBV9 with TRBJ2-7, with TRBD2 matching 8 bases. The germline V gene has CDR1 SGDLS and CDR2 YYNGEE. The CDR3 loop spans 13 amino acids. The V and J ends lost 0 bases and 6 bases, in that order; junction bases with no gene match: 2. The CDR3 nucleotides read TGTGCCAGCAGCGTAGACACTAGCGGCGAGCAGTACTTC. Translated, it gives CASSVDTSGEQYF.